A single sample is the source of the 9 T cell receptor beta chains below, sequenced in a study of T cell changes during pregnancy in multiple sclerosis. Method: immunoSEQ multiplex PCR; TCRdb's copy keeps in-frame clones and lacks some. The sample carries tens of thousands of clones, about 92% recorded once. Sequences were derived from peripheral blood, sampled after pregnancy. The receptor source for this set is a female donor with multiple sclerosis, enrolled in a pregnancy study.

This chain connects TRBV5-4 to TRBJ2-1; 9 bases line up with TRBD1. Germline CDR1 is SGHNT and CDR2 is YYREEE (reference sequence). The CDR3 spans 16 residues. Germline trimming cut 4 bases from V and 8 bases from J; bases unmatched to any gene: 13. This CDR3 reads CASSVGTGKGFYEQFF. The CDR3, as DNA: TGTGCCAGCAGCGTGGGGACAGGGAAGGGCTTCTATGAGCAGTTCTTC.

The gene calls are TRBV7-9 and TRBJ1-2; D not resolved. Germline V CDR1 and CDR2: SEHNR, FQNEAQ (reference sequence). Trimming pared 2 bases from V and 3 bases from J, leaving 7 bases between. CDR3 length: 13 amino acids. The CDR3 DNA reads TGTGCCAGCAGCTTAACAGCCTACTATGGCTACACCTTC. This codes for CASSLTAYYGYTF.

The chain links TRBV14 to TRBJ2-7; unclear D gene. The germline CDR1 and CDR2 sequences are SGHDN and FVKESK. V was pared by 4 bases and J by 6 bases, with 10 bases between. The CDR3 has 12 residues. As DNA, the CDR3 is TGTGCCAGCAGCCCCCTGTCTCTCGAGCAGTACTTC. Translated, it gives CASSPLSLEQYF. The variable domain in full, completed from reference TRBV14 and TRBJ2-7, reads EAGVTQFPSHSVIEKGQTVTLRCDPISGHDNLYWYRRVMGKEIKFLLHFVKESKQDESGMPNNRFLAERTGGTYSTLKVQPAELEDSGVYFCASSPLSLEQYFGPGTRLTVT.

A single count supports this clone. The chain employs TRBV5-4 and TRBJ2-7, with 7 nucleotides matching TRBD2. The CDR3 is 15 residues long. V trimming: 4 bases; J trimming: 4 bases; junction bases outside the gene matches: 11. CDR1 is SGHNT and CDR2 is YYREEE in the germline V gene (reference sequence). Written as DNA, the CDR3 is TGTGCCAGCAGCCTACCGGGACTAACGCGGTACGAGCAGTACTTC. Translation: CASSLPGLTRYEQYF.

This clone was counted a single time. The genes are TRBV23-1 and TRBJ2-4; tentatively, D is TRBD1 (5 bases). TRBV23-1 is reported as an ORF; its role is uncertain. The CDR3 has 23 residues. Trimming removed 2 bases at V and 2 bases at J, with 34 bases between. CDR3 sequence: CASSQGFPYRRTAPGGTKNIQYF. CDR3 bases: TGCGCCAGCAGTCAAGGATTTCCGTACAGGCGAACGGCCCCAGGTGGAACCAAAAACATTCAGTACTTC.

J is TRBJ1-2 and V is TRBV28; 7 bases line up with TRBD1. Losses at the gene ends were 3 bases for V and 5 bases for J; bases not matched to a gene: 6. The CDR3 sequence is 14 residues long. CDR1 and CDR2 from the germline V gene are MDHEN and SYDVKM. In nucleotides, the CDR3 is TGTGCCAGCAGTTTTACGAGGGGGCATTATGGCTACACCTTC. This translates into CASSFTRGHYGYTF.

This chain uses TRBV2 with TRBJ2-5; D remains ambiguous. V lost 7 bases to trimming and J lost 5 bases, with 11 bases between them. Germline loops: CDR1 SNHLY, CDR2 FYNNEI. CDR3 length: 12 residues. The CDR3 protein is CASKYEAETQYF. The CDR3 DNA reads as TGTGCCAGCAAATACGAGGCGGAGACCCAGTACTTC.

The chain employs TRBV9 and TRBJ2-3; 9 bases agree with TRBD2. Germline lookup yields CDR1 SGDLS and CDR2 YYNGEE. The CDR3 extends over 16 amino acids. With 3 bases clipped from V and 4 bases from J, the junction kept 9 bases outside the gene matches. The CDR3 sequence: CASSEGAGGPSDTQYF. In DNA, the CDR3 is TGTGCCAGCAGCGAGGGGGCGGGAGGGCCCTCAGATACGCAGTATTTT.

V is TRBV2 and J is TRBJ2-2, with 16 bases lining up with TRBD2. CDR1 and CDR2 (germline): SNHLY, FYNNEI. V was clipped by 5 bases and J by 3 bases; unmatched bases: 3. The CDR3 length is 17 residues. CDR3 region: CASSPGLAGGYTGELFF. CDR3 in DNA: TGTGCCAGCAGTCCGGGACTAGCGGGAGGGTACACCGGGGAGCTGTTTTTT.